The 29 T cell receptor beta chains below come from one sample, sequenced in a study of identical twins. MiXCR was run by TCRdb on the 5' RACE reads, yielding one entry per CDR3 protein. This table holds more than 1.5 million distinct CDR3 sequences, around 29% found once. The source material was cord blood. These receptor sequences come from a newborn girl in good health.

This clonotype turned up a few times. The chain carries TRBV10-3 and TRBJ2-1, with 9 bases matching TRBD1. This CDR3 comprises 15 residues. The germline CDR1 and CDR2 sequences are ENHRY and SYGVKD. V lost 2 bases, J lost 2 bases, and 1 base stayed unmatched. The DNA of the CDR3 is TGTGCCATCAGTGAGGGGACAGGGACCTACAATGAGCAGTTCTTC. Translated: CAISEGTGTYNEQFF.

This clonotype was picked up many times. The chain combines TRBV20-1 with TRBJ2-5; D ambiguous. Germline lookup yields CDR1 DFQATT and CDR2 SNEGSKA (reference sequence). V lost 2 bases to trimming and J lost 5 bases, with 6 bases between them. The CDR3 loop spans 11 amino acids. Here the CDR3 reads CSARRSETQYF. As DNA, the CDR3 is TGCAGTGCTAGACGGTCCGAGACCCAGTACTTC.

The chain uses TRBV3-1 and TRBJ2-5; D is unresolved. The V and J ends lost 2 bases and 5 bases respectively, with 15 bases between them. CDR1 and CDR2 (germline): LGHDT, YNNKEL (reference sequence). The CDR3 extends over 15 amino acids. CDR3: CASSQPLGRQETQYF. The CDR3 bases are TGTGCCAGCAGCCAACCTCTCGGACGGCAGGAGACCCAGTACTTC.

This clonotype appeared a few times. V usage is TRBV7-2 and J usage is TRBJ2-5; unclear D gene. This CDR3 is built from 14 residues. Looked up from germline, CDR1 is SGHTA and CDR2 is FQGNSA. V was cut by 5 bases and J by 1 base, with 11 bases left in between. CDR3 loop: CASSHPRAQETQYF. The CDR3 DNA follows: TGTGCCAGCAGCCACCCTCGCGCCCAAGAGACCCAGTACTTC.

The V call is TRBV20-1, the J call TRBJ2-7; 7 positions match TRBD1. This CDR3 region has 15 residues. Germline V lookup: CDR1 DFQATT, CDR2 SNEGSKA (reference sequence). Trimming removed 3 bases from V and 3 bases from J; junction bases left unmatched: 11. The CDR3 DNA reads TGCAGTGCTAGGGCCCTGACAGGGACCAACTACGAGCAGTACTTC. Protein: CSARALTGTNYEQYF.

In the case of this clonotype: A much more abundant neighbour one base away suggests this may be a read error. This sequence joins TRBV29-1 and TRBJ2-3; D might be TRBD1 (5 bases). The CDR3 extends over 12 amino acids. The germline V gene has CDR1 SQVTM and CDR2 ANQGSEA. The CDR3 reads CSVVRSTDTRYF. The DNA of the CDR3 is TGCAGCGTTGTACGCTCGACAGATACGCGGTATTTT.

The chain links TRBV3-1 to TRBJ2-7, with unresolved D. Germline V CDR1 and CDR2: LGHDT, YNNKEL (reference sequence). Trimming left V 2 bases short and J 1 base short, with 9 bases between. This CDR3 comprises 14 residues. CDR3 residues: CASSQLGLSYEQYF. CDR3 sequence (DNA): TGTGCCAGCAGCCAACTAGGGTTATCCTACGAGCAGTACTTC.

The chain recombines TRBV7-9 with TRBJ2-7, with 9 bases lining up with TRBD1. The germline V gene encodes CDR1 SEHNR and CDR2 FQNEAQ (reference sequence). V shed 3 bases and J 6 bases; nucleotides not matched to a gene: 9. The CDR3 totals 15 residues. CDR3 amino acids: CASSFNPGQGGEQYF. CDR3 in DNA: TGTGCCAGCAGCTTCAACCCGGGACAGGGTGGCGAGCAGTACTTC. Drawing the rest from reference TRBV7-9 and TRBJ2-7, the complete variable domain is DTGVSQNPRHKITKRGQNVTFRCDPISEHNRLYWYRQTLGQGPEFLTYFQNEAQLEKSRLLSDRFSAERPKGSFSTLEIQRTEQGDSAMYLCASSFNPGQGGEQYFGPGTRLTVT.

The table lists this clonotype with a few counts. V and J are TRBV20-1 and TRBJ2-3; 8 bases are a match to TRBD2. Looked up from germline, CDR1 is DFQATT and CDR2 is SNEGSKA (reference sequence). J was trimmed by 4 bases and V by 5 bases; bases with no gene match: 11. The CDR3 covers 15 residues. In DNA, the CDR3 is TGCAGTGCTGACTTGCGCGGGGGGCTCCCAGATACGCAGTATTTT. Amino acid sequence: CSADLRGGLPDTQYF.

This clonotype was detected only a few times. The chain uses TRBV5-1 and TRBJ2-7, with D perhaps TRBD1 (7 bases). Trimming shortened V by 1 base and J by 3 bases, and 14 bases separated the two germline ends. Per germline, CDR1 SGHRS and CDR2 YFSETQ. CDR3 length: 15 amino acids. CDR3 amino acids: CASSLPRDRHYEQYF. The CDR3 bases are TGCGCCAGCAGCTTGCCGCGGGACAGACACTACGAGCAGTACTTC.

The rearrangement links TRBV12-3 or TRBV12-4 to TRBJ2-2; 9 bases map to TRBD1. This CDR3 contains 17 residues. V was clipped by 7 bases and J by 0 bases; unmatched bases: 9. The CDR3: CASILGQGRTNTGELFF. The CDR3 DNA reads TGTGCCAGCATCCTCGGACAGGGGAGAACGAACACCGGGGAGCTGTTTTTT.

This clonotype was picked up a small number of times. The chain recombines TRBV7-2 with TRBJ2-2; TRBD2 might be the D (6 bases). The V end lost 3 bases, the J end lost 2 bases, and 16 bases lay between the germline ends. CDR1 is SGHTA, CDR2 FQGNSA, per germline. The CDR3 consists of 17 residues. The CDR3 bases are TGTGCCAGCAGCTTTCCCCACACAGGACTAAACACCGGGGAGCTGTTTTTT. Residues: CASSFPHTGLNTGELFF.

The J gene is TRBJ1-2, the V gene TRBV19; a weak D match, TRBD1 (6 bases). With 11 bases removed from V and 8 bases from J, the gap between germline ends came to 24 bases. Per germline, CDR1 LNHDA and CDR2 SQIVND (reference sequence). The CDR3 runs 14 residues. The CDR3: CAAEGGHKAGGYTF. In DNA form, the CDR3 reads TGTGCCGCGGAGGGGGGACACAAAGCGGGAGGCTACACCTTC.

This rearrangement joins TRBV4-2 to TRBJ2-3, with 15 positions matching TRBD2. CDR1 is LGHNA, CDR2 YNFKEQ, per germline. The CDR3 spans 18 residues. V lost 1 base, J lost 3 bases, and 5 bases stayed unmatched. DNA for the CDR3: TGTGCCAGCAGCCAAGGGACTAGCGGGGGGGCCGGAACAGATACGCAGTATTTT. Translation: CASSQGTSGGAGTDTQYF.

Written as DNA, the CDR3 is TGTGCCAGCAGTCCCAGGACTAGAAGAGGCAATGAGCAGTACTTC. Translation: CASSPRTRRGNEQYF. J is TRBJ2-7 and V is TRBV12-3 or TRBV12-4; 7 bases are a match to TRBD2. CDR3 length equals 15 residues. With V trimmed by 5 bases and J by 7 bases, 14 bases remained unmatched.

There are many counts of this clonotype. The rearrangement uses TRBV6-5 and TRBJ2-1, with 10 bases lining up with TRBD2. The CDR3 contains 14 residues. CDR1 and CDR2 (germline): MNHEY, SVGAGI. After removal of 6 bases from V and 4 bases from J, the junction contained 3 bases not matched to a gene. The CDR3 coding sequence is TGTGCCAGCAGCTGGGGACTAGCGTACAATGAGCAGTTCTTC. Its translation: CASSWGLAYNEQFF.

This clonotype was observed at least ten times. The chain is built from TRBV7-8 and TRBJ2-7, with 7 bases lining up with TRBD1. This CDR3 has 16 residues. Trimming took 2 bases from V and 3 from J; bases not matched to a gene: 10. Germline V lookup: CDR1 SGHVS, CDR2 FQNEAQ. For the CDR3, the DNA is TGTGCCAGCAGCTTACCGCCCCGGGACAGTTTCTACGAGCAGTACTTC. It is translated as CASSLPPRDSFYEQYF.

In this sample, this clonotype turned up many times. This rearrangement joins TRBV7-2 to TRBJ2-1; 12 bases are shared with TRBD2. The CDR3 contains 15 residues. Trimming at V came to 0 bases and at J to 8 bases, leaving 2 bases not matched to a gene. Per the germline V gene, CDR1 is SGHTA and CDR2 is FQGNSA. The CDR3 DNA is TGTGCCAGCAGCTTAGCGGGACTAGCGGGCGATGAGCAGTTCTTC. Translating it yields CASSLAGLAGDEQFF.

This clonotype was seen a few times. This rearrangement joins TRBV14 to TRBJ2-5; 9 positions match TRBD2. The V gene end was trimmed by 0 bases and the J gene end by 4 bases; junction bases not matched to a gene: 3. Germline assignment: CDR1 SGHDN and CDR2 FVKESK. The length of the CDR3 is 15 residues. In nucleotides, the CDR3 is TGTGCCAGCAGCCAAGATCTGACTAGCGGAGAGACCCAGTACTTC. This sequence encodes CASSQDLTSGETQYF.

A note on this clonotype: In this CDR3 the conserved last residue, phenylalanine or tryptophan, is missing, so a read error is likely. The V and J genes are TRBV20-1 and TRBJ1-6; no firm D call. V gave up 8 bases and J gave up 4 bases, with 18 bases separating them. In germline, CDR1 is DFQATT, CDR2 SNEGSKA (reference sequence). The CDR3 is made up of 15 amino acids. CDR3 in DNA: TGCAGTCCCAATCATCGTCGACTGTATAATTCACCCCTCCACGTT. This gives the protein CSPNHRRLYNSPLHV.

This clonotype has a handful of counts. The chain combines TRBV5-6 with TRBJ2-3; TRBD2 is a possible D gene (5 bases). V was cut by 2 bases and J by 4 bases, with 14 bases left in between. The CDR3 loop spans 15 amino acids. Per the germline V gene, CDR1 is SGHDT and CDR2 is YYEEEE. CDR3 nucleotide sequence: TGTGCCAGCAGCTTAACGGGGTTTCGCGCAGATACGCAGTATTTT. Protein sequence: CASSLTGFRADTQYF.

In its sample, this clonotype was seen a few times. The gene calls are TRBV10-3 and TRBJ1-2, with D perhaps matching TRBD1 (6 bases). V was cut by 3 bases and J by 6 bases, with 23 bases left in between. Germline CDR1 and CDR2: ENHRY and SYGVKD. There are 17 residues in the CDR3. CDR3 protein: CAISDPTWTDSVDGYTF. CDR3 DNA sequence: TGTGCCATCAGTGACCCCACTTGGACAGATTCCGTGGATGGCTACACCTTC.

This clonotype has more than one count but fewer than ten. V is TRBV5-1 and J is TRBJ1-2, with TRBD1 matching over 11 bases. The J segment lost 2 bases and the V segment lost 3 bases, leaving 6 bases of the junction unmatched. The CDR3 loop spans 16 amino acids. From germline, CDR1 is SGHRS and CDR2 YFSETQ. CDR3 amino acids: CASSSGQGAGNYGYTF. The CDR3 DNA sequence: TGCGCCAGCAGCTCAGGACAGGGGGCGGGGAACTATGGCTACACCTTC.

The table lists this clonotype with a few counts. CDR3 sequence reads: CASSYSPEGLETQYF. In DNA form, the CDR3 reads TGTGCCAGCAGTTACTCTCCGGAGGGCCTAGAGACCCAGTACTTC. The V gene is TRBV6-5, the J gene TRBJ2-5; D possibly corresponds to TRBD2 (6 bases). V dropped 0 bases and J dropped 4 bases, with 12 bases sitting between them. This CDR3 comprises 15 residues. The germline gives CDR1 MNHEY, CDR2 SVGAGI.

The table lists this clonotype with a few counts. This chain uses TRBV6-6 with TRBJ2-3, with 7 bases identical to TRBD2. The V gene end was trimmed by 3 bases and the J gene end by 2 bases; junction bases not matched to a gene: 8. Germline-derived CDR1 and CDR2 are MNHNY and SVGAGI (reference sequence). The CDR3 contains 16 residues. CDR3 sequence: CASSYESAGNTDTQYF. CDR3 coding DNA: TGTGCCAGCAGTTATGAATCAGCGGGGAACACAGATACGCAGTATTTT.

There are a few counts of this clonotype. The rearrangement joins TRBV10-2 to TRBJ1-5, with D uncertain. Germline V lookup: CDR1 WSHSY, CDR2 SAAADI. This CDR3 spans 14 amino acids. V lost 2 bases and J lost 2, with 7 bases in between. For the CDR3, the DNA is TGCGCCAGCAGTGAGGAGGCGGGCAATCAGCCCCAGCATTTT. Residues: CASSEEAGNQPQHF.

The CDR3 reads CASSFERLSGANVLTF. The CDR3 coding sequence is TGCGCCAGCAGTTTTGAAAGGCTCTCTGGGGCCAACGTCCTGACTTTC. The rearrangement uses TRBV5-1 and TRBJ2-6, with no clear D. Germline-derived CDR1 and CDR2 are SGHRS and YFSETQ. V was shortened by 5 bases and J by 0 bases, with 12 bases between the two germline ends. The CDR3 length is 16 residues.

The rearrangement joins TRBV20-1 to TRBJ2-3, with 9 bases identical to TRBD2. With 1 base clipped from V and 6 bases from J, the junction kept 8 bases outside the gene matches. This CDR3 spans 15 amino acids. Germline assignment: CDR1 DFQATT and CDR2 SNEGSKA (reference sequence). The CDR3 loop is CSARGTSVRADTQYF. CDR3 sequence (DNA): TGCAGTGCTAGAGGGACTAGCGTAAGGGCCGATACGCAGTATTTT.

The V call is TRBV7-8, the J call TRBJ2-4, with D possibly being TRBD2 (6 bases). The V and J ends lost 1 base and 4 bases respectively, with 17 bases between them. Looked up from germline, CDR1 is SGHVS and CDR2 is FQNEAQ. The CDR3 sequence is 17 residues long. In DNA, the CDR3 is TGTGCCAGCAGCTTAGGGGAGACGGGAGTAGGTAAAAACATTCAGTACTTC. As protein: CASSLGETGVGKNIQYF.